The 4 T cell receptor beta chains below come from one sample, sequenced in a study of blood T cells in healthy people across ages. A second PCR, run for roughly 7 to 11 cycles, used a sample-barcoded 5' primer plus a J-beta primer mix. TCRdb re-analysed the 5' RACE reads in MiXCR, keeping a single row per CDR3 protein. The sample has hundreds of thousands of distinct CDR3 sequences, approximately 30% seen once. Sequencing was performed on blood. The source is an elderly woman in good health.

The rearrangement links TRBV11-2 to TRBJ2-1; D remains unclear. This CDR3 has 17 amino acids. The germline V and J ends were trimmed by 1 base and 5 bases, with 18 bases remaining between them. The germline CDR1 and CDR2 sequences are SGHAT and FQNNGV. The DNA of the CDR3 is TGTGCCAGCAGCTTAGGGGTGATGGGCGGCGAAAACAATGAGCAGTTCTTC. Its translation: CASSLGVMGGENNEQFF.

There are many counts of this clonotype. The chain has TRBV20-1 and TRBJ2-5; 8 bases are a match to TRBD1. This CDR3 spans 14 amino acids. The trim removed 3 bases at V and 5 bases at J, leaving 8 bases unmatched. Germline V CDR1 and CDR2: DFQATT, SNEGSKA (reference sequence). The CDR3 protein is CSASGQGAWETQYF. The CDR3 DNA sequence: TGCAGTGCTAGCGGGCAGGGGGCTTGGGAGACCCAGTACTTC.

This rearrangement joins TRBV28 to TRBJ1-4, with a possible D match to TRBD1 (5 bases). Trimming removed 3 bases from V and 11 bases from J, with 16 bases in between. The CDR3 runs to 14 residues. Germline assignment: CDR1 MDHEN and CDR2 SYDVKM. For the CDR3, the DNA is TGTGCCAGCAGTTTGGGGGGACTATTTGAGAAACTGTTTTTT. This codes for CASSLGGLFEKLFF.

This clonotype was detected a few times. The V gene is TRBV7-6, the J gene TRBJ1-4; TRBD1 is a possible D gene (6 bases). Germline CDR1 and CDR2: SGHVS and FNYEAQ. The V end lost 5 bases, the J end lost 10 bases, and 20 bases lay between the germline ends. This CDR3 has 15 residues. The chain's CDR3 is CASSQPGQNVGKLFF. Here the CDR3 DNA reads TGTGCCAGCAGCCAACCCGGACAGAACGTCGGAAAACTGTTTTTT.